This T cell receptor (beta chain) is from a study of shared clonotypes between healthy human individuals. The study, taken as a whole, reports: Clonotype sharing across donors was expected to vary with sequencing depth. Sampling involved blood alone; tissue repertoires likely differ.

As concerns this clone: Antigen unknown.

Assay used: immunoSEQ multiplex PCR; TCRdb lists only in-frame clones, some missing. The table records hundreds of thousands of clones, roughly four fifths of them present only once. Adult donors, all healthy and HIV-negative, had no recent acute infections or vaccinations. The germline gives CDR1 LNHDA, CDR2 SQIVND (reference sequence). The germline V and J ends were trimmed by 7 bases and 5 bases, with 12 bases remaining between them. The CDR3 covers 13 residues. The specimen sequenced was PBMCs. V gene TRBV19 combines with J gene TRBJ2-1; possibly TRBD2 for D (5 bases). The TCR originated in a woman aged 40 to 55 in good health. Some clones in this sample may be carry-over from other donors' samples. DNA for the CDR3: TGTGCCAGTACCGGGCTAGCCCACAATGAGCAGTTCTTC. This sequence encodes CASTGLAHNEQFF. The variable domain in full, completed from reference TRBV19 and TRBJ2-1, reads DGGITQSPKYLFRKEGQNVTLSCEQNLNHDAMYWYRQDPGQGLRLIYYSQIVNDFQKGDIAEGYSVSREKKESFPLTVTSAQKNPTAFYLCASTGLAHNEQFFGPGTRLTVL.